One and the same sample provided the 17 T cell receptor beta chains below, sequenced in a study of shared clonotypes between healthy human individuals. Assay used: immunoSEQ multiplex PCR; TCRdb lists only in-frame clones, some missing. Of some 1,600,000 clones in the sample, 95% to 99% were seen once. Sequenced input: naive CD4+ T cells sorted from blood. Subset indicated: CD45RA+ positively selected. The receptor source for this set is a young man in good health.

V and J are TRBV14 and TRBJ2-7; 7 bases fit TRBD2. Germline V gene sequence: CDR1 SGHDN, CDR2 FVKESK. The V segment lost 4 bases and the J segment 0 bases; nucleotides outside the gene matches: 6. The CDR3 runs 15 residues. CDR3 nucleotide sequence: TGTGCCAGCAGCCTCTTGAGCGGGAACTCCTACGAGCAGTACTTC. Protein: CASSLLSGNSYEQYF.

The chain employs TRBV27 and TRBJ2-7; 10 nucleotides match TRBD2. CDR1 is MNHEY and CDR2 is SMNVEV in the germline V gene (reference sequence). The CDR3 extends over 17 amino acids. V dropped 4 bases and J dropped 6; count of bases not matched to a gene: 15. Here the CDR3 reads CASSSGPSSGRLGEQYF. Here the CDR3 DNA reads TGTGCCAGCAGTTCAGGGCCCAGTAGCGGGAGGCTTGGCGAGCAGTACTTC.

The J gene is TRBJ2-1, the V gene TRBV10-3; no reliable D call. Between the trimmed V and J ends, which lost 6 bases and 8 bases, there was a span of 8 bases. The CDR3 runs 11 residues. CDR1 is ENHRY, CDR2 SYGVKD, per germline. CDR3 sequence reads: CAIRGGYEQFF. In nucleotides, the CDR3 is TGTGCCATCAGGGGTGGATATGAGCAGTTCTTC.

The V call is TRBV6-5, the J call TRBJ2-4, with D unresolved. Looked up from germline, CDR1 is MNHEY and CDR2 is SVGAGI. V was shortened by 7 bases and J by 3 bases, with 16 bases between the two germline ends. CDR3 size: 15 residues. This CDR3 reads CASISVRAGKNIQYF. The DNA for the CDR3 is TGTGCCAGCATAAGTGTTAGGGCCGGCAAAAACATTCAGTACTTC.

V gene TRBV9 combines with J gene TRBJ2-5, with D unresolved. Germline assignment: CDR1 SGDLS and CDR2 YYNGEE. Trimming removed 4 bases from V and 5 bases from J, with 15 bases in between. The CDR3 contains 14 residues. The CDR3 reads CASSPNPLPETQYF. The CDR3 DNA is TGTGCCAGCAGCCCCAACCCCCTACCTGAGACCCAGTACTTC.

This clone was detected a few times. The chain employs TRBV6-5 and TRBJ1-2; 10 bases fit TRBD1. J gave up 6 bases and V 4 bases, and 5 bases lay outside the gene matches. The germline CDR1 and CDR2 sequences are MNHEY and SVGAGI. The CDR3 is 14 amino acids. As DNA, the CDR3 is TGTGCCAGCAGTTCCTACGACAGGGGGCATGGCTACACCTTC. Amino acids: CASSSYDRGHGYTF.

The chain recombines TRBV11-3 with TRBJ2-1; D is possibly TRBD2 (6 bases). Per germline, CDR1 SGHNT and CDR2 YENEEA. V gave up 1 base and J gave up 3 bases, with 19 bases separating them. The CDR3 is 18 amino acids. DNA for the CDR3: TGTGCCAGCAGCTTAGGACGACGGGACTTGCGGGGCTACAATGAGCAGTTCTTC. Translated: CASSLGRRDLRGYNEQFF.

As to this clone: The same CDR3 arises from other DNA sequences in this sample as well. In nucleotides, the CDR3 is TGTGCCAGCAGCCCGGGGAGAGCAGGTAGCACAGATACGCAGTATTTT. As protein: CASSPGRAGSTDTQYF. The V call is TRBV5-4, the J call TRBJ2-3, with D perhaps TRBD2 (5 bases). This CDR3 region has 16 residues. V was trimmed by 4 bases and J by 0 bases, leaving 15 bases between them. The germline V gene encodes CDR1 SGHNT and CDR2 YYREEE (reference sequence).

The gene calls are TRBV7-8 and TRBJ1-1, with no clear D. This CDR3 contains 14 residues. V dropped 1 base and J dropped 1 base, with 7 bases sitting between them. Germline loops: CDR1 SGHVS, CDR2 FQNEAQ. CDR3 nucleotides: TGTGCCAGCAGCTTAGAGGTCAAGAACACTGAAGCTTTCTTT. Translated, it gives CASSLEVKNTEAFF.

The chain uses TRBV7-2 and TRBJ2-7; 10 nucleotides line up with TRBD2. Germline CDR1 and CDR2: SGHTA and FQGNSA. Trimming cost V 7 bases and J 2 bases; bases outside gene matches: 8. There are 15 residues in the CDR3. The CDR3 region is CASTLIAGGPYEQYF. The CDR3 nucleotides are TGTGCCAGCACCCTCATAGCGGGAGGTCCCTACGAGCAGTACTTC.

This sequence joins TRBV5-1 and TRBJ1-2; 7 nucleotides agree with TRBD1. The CDR3 sequence is 13 residues long. Germline CDR1 reads SGHRS; CDR2 reads YFSETQ. After removal of 7 bases from V and 4 bases from J, the junction contained 7 bases not matched to a gene. The CDR3 loop reads CASHEGAGYGYTF. CDR3 coding DNA: TGCGCCAGCCATGAGGGGGCAGGCTATGGCTACACCTTC.

This clone was counted once. J is TRBJ2-7 and V is TRBV7-2; 9 bases match TRBD1. CDR1 is SGHTA, CDR2 FQGNSA, per germline. The CDR3 consists of 14 residues. With 3 bases clipped from V and 3 bases from J, the junction kept 3 bases outside the gene matches. The CDR3 protein is CASSFGQGSYEQYF. CDR3 nucleotides: TGTGCCAGCAGCTTCGGACAGGGGAGCTACGAGCAGTACTTC.

This chain uses TRBV5-4 with TRBJ2-5; TRBD2 agrees at 13 bases. With 4 bases clipped from V and 2 bases from J, the junction kept 5 bases outside the gene matches. Germline CDR1 SGHNT, CDR2 YYREEE (reference sequence). The CDR3 is 16 amino acids. The CDR3 coding sequence is TGTGCCAGCAGCCCGACTAGCGGGAGGTCTCAAGAGACCCAGTACTTC. It translates to CASSPTSGRSQETQYF.

Written as DNA, the CDR3 is TGTGCCAGCAGCCCAACGGACTCGAGGGCTTCCTACGAGCAGTACTTC. This codes for CASSPTDSRASYEQYF. The chain links TRBV7-9 to TRBJ2-7; D possibly corresponds to TRBD2 (5 bases). CDR1 SEHNR and CDR2 FQNEAQ come from the germline V gene (reference sequence). This CDR3 is 16 amino acids long. With 5 bases removed from V and 1 base from J, the gap between germline ends came to 18 bases.

Comments on this clone: Other DNA variants within this sample encode the same CDR3. This chain's CDR3 is CASSLGGSQETQYF. DNA of the CDR3: TGCGCCAGCAGCTTGGGGGGAAGCCAAGAGACCCAGTACTTC. The rearrangement uses TRBV5-1 and TRBJ2-5; D remains unclear. There are 14 residues in the CDR3. CDR1 and CDR2 (germline): SGHRS, YFSETQ. V was cut by 0 bases and J by 1 base, with 7 bases left in between.

V and J are TRBV4-1 and TRBJ2-1; either TRBD1 or TRBD2 may fit D (5 bases each). The germline V gene has CDR1 MGHRA and CDR2 YSYEKL. CDR3 length: 16 amino acids. Trimming removed 1 base at V and 7 bases at J, with 17 bases between. The CDR3 sequence is CASSQGRGHTGNEQFF. CDR3 coding DNA: TGCGCCAGCAGCCAAGGTAGGGGTCATACGGGGAATGAGCAGTTCTTC.

The rearrangement links TRBV28 to TRBJ2-7, with 7 bases that match TRBD2. The V and J ends lost 6 bases and 4 bases, in that order; junction bases with no gene match: 12. Germline loops: CDR1 MDHEN, CDR2 SYDVKM. The CDR3 loop spans 15 amino acids. The chain's CDR3 is CASSPQEGGFYEQYF. CDR3 nucleotides: TGTGCCAGCAGCCCCCAGGAGGGAGGGTTTTACGAGCAGTACTTC.